This T cell receptor beta chain was captured by sequencing in a study of blood T cell repertoires in COVID-19. Assay used: immunoSEQ multiplex PCR; TCRdb lists only in-frame clones, some missing. The sample carries some 120,000 clones, 86% recorded once. This CDR3 spans 16 amino acids. CDR1 LNHDA and CDR2 SQIVND come from the germline V gene (reference sequence). The ends lost 5 bases at V and 0 bases at J; junction bases unmatched: 7. The sample taken for sequencing was peripheral blood. The chain carries TRBV19 and TRBJ2-1, with 7 bases fitting TRBD2. The receptor was derived from a man in his forties or fifties with acute or convalescent COVID-19. In DNA form, the CDR3 reads TGTGCCAGTAGTCAAGCGGGACCTCTCTCCTACAATGAGCAGTTCTTC. Encoded protein: CASSQAGPLSYNEQFF.